Listed here is a single T cell receptor (beta chain). Antigen specificity is unknown. The CDR3 is made up of 16 amino acids. V was pared by 4 bases and J by 0 bases, with 15 bases between. Per the germline V gene, CDR1 is SGHDT and CDR2 is YYEEEE. These data belong to a study of somatic mutations in cytotoxic T cells in rheumatoid arthritis. The overall study: In some cases, T-cell populations stained with V beta antibodies were flow-sorted at nearly 100% purity, and these included V beta1+ cells sequenced for TCRB.

The assay was immunoSEQ multiplex PCR, and TCRdb's table has in-frame clones only and misses some. The sample lists around 15,000 clones; just under 80% were seen once. The study, taken as a whole, reports: It was found that CD8+ T-cell clonality in rheumatoid arthritis patients did not differ significantly from that in age-matched healthy controls. For rheumatoid arthritis patients, the slight TRBV07 underrepresentation lacked multiple-comparison adjustment. Rheumatoid arthritis patients, but not healthy controls, exhibited increasing CD8+ clonality with age.

What was sequenced was CD8+ T cells sorted from blood. The clonotype was recovered from an adult with rheumatoid arthritis. The V gene is TRBV5-6, the J gene TRBJ2-3; possibly TRBD1 or TRBD2 for D (5 bases each). CDR3 bases: TGTGCCAGCAGCGGGGACGGGACGCCTAGCACAGATACGCAGTATTTT. Translation: CASSGDGTPSTDTQYF.